This T cell receptor beta chain was captured by sequencing in a study of T-cell reconstitution after alpha-beta-depleted transplantation in children. The junction had 9 bases not matched to a gene; V was cut back by 8 bases and J by 4 bases. Germline loops: CDR1 SGHVS, CDR2 FNYEAQ. The CDR3 has 16 residues. Preparing the TCRbeta library involved the use of unique molecular identifiers. Each CDR3 protein gets one entry after TCRdb re-called the PCR reads with MiXCR. The sample has 600,000 to 700,000 distinct CDR3 sequences, over 10% seen once. This clonotype was seen more than once but under ten times.

The sequence came from a girl aged 2 to 9 with congenital amegakaryocytic thrombocytopenia, due to receive a stem cell transplant. The sequencing used PBMCs, collected before TCRalphabeta/CD19-depleted stem cell transplant. The J gene is TRBJ2-2, the V gene TRBV7-6, with TRBD2 identical over 11 bases. The CDR3 region has the DNA TGTGCCAGCCTACCCCTAGCGGGAGGTCCCACCGGGGAGCTGTTTTTT. Translated, it gives CASLPLAGGPTGELFF.